The next 8 T cell receptor beta chains were all read from a single sample in a study of blood T cell repertoires in COVID-19. Sequencing was performed with immunoSEQ multiplex PCR; in TCRdb, only in-frame clones are kept and a portion is missing. Among roughly 270,000 clones listed, roughly 85% were seen once. The sequenced material came from peripheral blood. The source is a man aged 45-65 years with active or convalescent COVID-19.

This chain links TRBV9 with TRBJ2-1, with 14 bases matching TRBD2. CDR3 length equals 19 residues. Trimming cost V 0 bases and J 8 bases; bases outside gene matches: 13. Per germline, CDR1 SGDLS and CDR2 YYNGEE. CDR3: CASSVVVGTSGGLGDEQFF. The CDR3 region has the DNA TGTGCCAGCAGCGTAGTGGTTGGGACTAGCGGGGGACTCGGGGATGAGCAGTTCTTC.

This rearrangement joins TRBV19 to TRBJ1-1; TRBD1 might be the D (5 bases). Germline V lookup: CDR1 LNHDA, CDR2 SQIVND (reference sequence). V lost 6 bases, J lost 1 base, and 15 bases lay in between. The CDR3 is 15 amino acids. The CDR3: CASSYRGEPNTEAFF. CDR3 in DNA: TGTGCCAGTAGCTATCGGGGGGAGCCGAACACTGAAGCTTTCTTT.

V usage is TRBV28 and J usage is TRBJ1-1, with D tentatively TRBD1 (5 bases). The CDR3 spans 14 residues. V was pared by 5 bases and J by 4 bases, with 14 bases between. The germline CDR1 and CDR2 sequences are MDHEN and SYDVKM. For the CDR3, the DNA is TGTGCCAGCAGTGTAGACAGACTGTCCACTGAAGCTTTCTTT. This translates into CASSVDRLSTEAFF.

The V gene is TRBV7-6, the J gene TRBJ2-1; 8 nucleotides agree with TRBD1. In germline, CDR1 is SGHVS, CDR2 FNYEAQ. The junction had 9 bases not matched to a gene; V was cut back by 3 bases and J by 8 bases. This CDR3 spans 15 amino acids. CDR3 bases: TGTGCCAGCAGCTTGGCACAGGGGGGTTTGGATGAGCAGTTCTTC. Its protein is CASSLAQGGLDEQFF.

The chain links TRBV7-3 to TRBJ2-1; D perhaps matches TRBD2 (7 bases). Trimming cost V 1 base and J 8 bases, with 15 bases left between them. Germline values: CDR1 SGHTA, CDR2 FQGTGA. The CDR3 loop spans 15 amino acids. The CDR3 nucleotides are TGTGCCAGCAGCTTAATGGGCAGGGAGGGGGATGAGCAGTTCTTC. Translation gives CASSLMGREGDEQFF.

The chain carries TRBV20-1 and TRBJ2-6; 9 nucleotides agree with TRBD1. The CDR3 sequence is 16 residues long. CDR1 DFQATT and CDR2 SNEGSKA come from the germline V gene (reference sequence). The trim removed 3 bases at V and 4 bases at J, leaving 7 bases unmatched. The CDR3 loop is CSASRTGGSGANVLTF. The DNA for the CDR3 is TGCAGTGCTAGTAGAACAGGGGGCTCGGGGGCCAACGTCCTGACTTTC.

The chain recombines TRBV5-5 with TRBJ1-5; D is ambiguous. CDR1 SGHKS and CDR2 YYEKEE come from the germline V gene (reference sequence). The ends were cut back, 0 bases at V and 3 bases at J, with 4 bases in the middle. This CDR3 is 13 amino acids long. The CDR3 bases are TGTGCCAGCAGCTTGGGACTCAATCAGCCCCAGCATTTT. It yields the protein CASSLGLNQPQHF.

The chain uses TRBV9 and TRBJ2-7; 7 bases agree with TRBD2. V shed 4 bases and J 5 bases; nucleotides not matched to a gene: 12. Germline V gives CDR1 SGDLS, CDR2 YYNGEE. This CDR3 comprises 15 residues. The CDR3 DNA is TGTGCCAGCAGCCGAGGTGGTGCGGGAGTTGACGAGCAGTACTTC. The encoded protein is CASSRGGAGVDEQYF.